This T cell receptor beta chain was profiled in a study of beta chain features in type 1 diabetes. Study conclusions and caveats: Significant though moderate, a shortening of TCRB CDR3s appeared in all four CD4+ subsets of Type 1 diabetes patients. TCRB repertoires of naive, central memory and Treg cells appeared more similar among patients than among healthy donors.

Notes on this clone: The antigen remains unidentified.

Expressed TCRB transcripts were sequenced, since all the RNA that had been isolated was reverse transcribed. Profiling relied on immunoSEQ multiplex PCR, and the TCRdb table lists in-frame clones only, not all of them. The repertoire holds 200,000 to 250,000 clones, with roughly 14% as singletons. The CDR3 length is 16 residues. This TCR was sampled from a man between 25 and 39 years old with type 1 diabetes. Sample: naive CD4+ T cells from blood. The J gene is TRBJ2-2, the V gene TRBV21-1; TRBD1 is the table's D call and was not checked against the DNA. TRBV21-1 is a pseudogene segment. CDR3 region: CASSKRKRDNTGELFF. CDR3 DNA sequence: TGTGCCAGCAGCAAAAGAAAGAGGGACAATACCGGGGAGCTGTTTTTT.